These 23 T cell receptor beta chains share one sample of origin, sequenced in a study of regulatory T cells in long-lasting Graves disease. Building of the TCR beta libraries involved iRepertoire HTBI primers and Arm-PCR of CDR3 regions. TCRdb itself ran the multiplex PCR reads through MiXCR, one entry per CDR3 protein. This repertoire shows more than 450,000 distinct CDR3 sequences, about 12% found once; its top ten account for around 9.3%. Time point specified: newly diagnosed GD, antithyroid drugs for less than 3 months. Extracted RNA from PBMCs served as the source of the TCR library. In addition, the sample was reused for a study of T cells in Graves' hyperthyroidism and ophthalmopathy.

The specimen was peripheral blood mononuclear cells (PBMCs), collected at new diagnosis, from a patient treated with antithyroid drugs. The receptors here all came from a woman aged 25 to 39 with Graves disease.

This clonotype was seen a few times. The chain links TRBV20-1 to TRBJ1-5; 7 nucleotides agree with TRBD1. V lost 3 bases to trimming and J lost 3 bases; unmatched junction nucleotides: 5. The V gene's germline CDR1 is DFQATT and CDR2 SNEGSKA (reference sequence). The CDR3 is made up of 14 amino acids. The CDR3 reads CSASNRGLNQPQHF. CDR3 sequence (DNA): TGCAGTGCTAGTAATAGGGGGCTCAATCAGCCCCAGCATTTT.

CDR3 DNA sequence: TGTGCCAGCAGCTTATACACGAGCGCCGATACGCAGTATTTT. Translating it yields CASSLYTSADTQYF. This sequence joins TRBV7-3 and TRBJ2-3, with unresolved D. The germline CDR1 and CDR2 sequences are SGHTA and FQGTGA. This CDR3 is built from 14 residues. V was pared by 2 bases and J by 6 bases, with 12 bases between. The entire variable domain, with the rest obtained from reference TRBV7-3 and TRBJ2-3, is as follows: GAGVSQTPSNKVTEKGKYVELRCDPISGHTALYWYRQSLGQGPEFLIYFQGTGAADDSGLPNDRFFAVRPEGSVSTLKIQRTERGDSAVYLCASSLYTSADTQYFGPGTRLTVL.

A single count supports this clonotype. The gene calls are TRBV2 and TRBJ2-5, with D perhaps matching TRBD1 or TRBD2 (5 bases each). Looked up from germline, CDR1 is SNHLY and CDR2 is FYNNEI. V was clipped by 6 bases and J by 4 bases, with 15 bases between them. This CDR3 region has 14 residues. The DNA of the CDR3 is TGTGCCAGCAGCCGGGACCCCCGGAGAGAGACCCAGTACTTC. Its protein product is CASSRDPRRETQYF.

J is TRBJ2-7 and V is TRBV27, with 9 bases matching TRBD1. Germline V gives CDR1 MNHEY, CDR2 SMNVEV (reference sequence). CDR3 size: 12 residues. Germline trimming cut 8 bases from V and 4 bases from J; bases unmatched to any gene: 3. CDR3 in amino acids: CASWGQGYEQYF. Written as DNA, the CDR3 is TGTGCCAGCTGGGGACAGGGATACGAGCAGTACTTC.

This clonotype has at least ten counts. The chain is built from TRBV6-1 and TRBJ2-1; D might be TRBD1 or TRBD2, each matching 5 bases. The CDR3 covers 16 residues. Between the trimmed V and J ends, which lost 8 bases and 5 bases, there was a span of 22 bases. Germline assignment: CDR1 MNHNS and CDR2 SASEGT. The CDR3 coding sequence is TGTGCCAGCGAGGGCTATCGGGGCCGGTACCACAATGAGCAGTTCTTC. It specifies CASEGYRGRYHNEQFF.

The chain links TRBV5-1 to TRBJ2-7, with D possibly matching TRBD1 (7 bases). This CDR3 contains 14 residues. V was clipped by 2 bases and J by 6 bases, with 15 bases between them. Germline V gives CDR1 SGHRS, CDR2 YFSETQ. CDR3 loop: CASSFTGEAGEQYF. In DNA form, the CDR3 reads TGCGCCAGCAGCTTCACAGGGGAGGCGGGCGAGCAGTACTTC.

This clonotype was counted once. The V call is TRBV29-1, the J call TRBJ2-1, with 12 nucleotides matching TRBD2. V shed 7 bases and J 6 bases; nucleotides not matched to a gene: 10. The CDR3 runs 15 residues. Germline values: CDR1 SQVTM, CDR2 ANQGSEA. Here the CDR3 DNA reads TGCAGCGCGACCCGACTAGCGGGAGACCTCAATGAGCAGTTCTTC. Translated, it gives CSATRLAGDLNEQFF.

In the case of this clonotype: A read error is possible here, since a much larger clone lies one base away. The CDR3 nucleotides read TGTGCTAGTGGTTACCCCTTGGCTAGCGGGAGGTGGGAGCAGTTCTTC. It encodes CASGYPLASGRWEQFF. The genes are TRBV12-5 and TRBJ2-1, with TRBD2 matching over 11 bases. This CDR3 region has 16 residues. Looked up from germline, CDR1 is LGHNT and CDR2 is FRNRAP. The junction had 12 bases not matched to a gene; V was cut back by 4 bases and J by 10 bases.

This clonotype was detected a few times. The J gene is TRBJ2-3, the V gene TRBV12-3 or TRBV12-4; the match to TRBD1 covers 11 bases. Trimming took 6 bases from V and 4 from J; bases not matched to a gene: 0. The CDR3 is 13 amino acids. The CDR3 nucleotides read TGTGCCAGCAGGGGACAGGGGGCAGATACGCAGTATTTT. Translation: CASRGQGADTQYF.

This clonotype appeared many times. CDR3 DNA: TGTGCCACCGGGACAGGAAGCCAGCCCCAGCATTTT. Translated, it gives CATGTGSQPQHF. V and J are TRBV28 and TRBJ1-5; 8 bases map to TRBD1. Per the germline V gene, CDR1 is MDHEN and CDR2 is SYDVKM. The CDR3 has 12 residues. Trimming removed 10 bases from V and 7 bases from J; junction bases left unmatched: 6.

CDR3: CASSEVTHEQYF. CDR3 DNA sequence: TGTGCCAGCAGCGAGGTTACCCACGAGCAGTACTTC. The chain joins TRBV11-2 to TRBJ2-7; D is unresolved. The V gene's germline CDR1 is SGHAT and CDR2 FQNNGV. The CDR3 runs 12 residues. Trimming cost V 5 bases and J 5 bases, with 10 bases left between them.

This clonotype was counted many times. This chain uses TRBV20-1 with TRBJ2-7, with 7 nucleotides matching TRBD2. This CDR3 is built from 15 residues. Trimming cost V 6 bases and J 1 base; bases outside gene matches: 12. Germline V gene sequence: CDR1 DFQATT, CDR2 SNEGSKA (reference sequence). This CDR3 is CSALPFRTRSYEQYF. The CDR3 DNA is TGCAGTGCCCTTCCCTTCCGGACTAGGTCCTACGAGCAGTACTTC.

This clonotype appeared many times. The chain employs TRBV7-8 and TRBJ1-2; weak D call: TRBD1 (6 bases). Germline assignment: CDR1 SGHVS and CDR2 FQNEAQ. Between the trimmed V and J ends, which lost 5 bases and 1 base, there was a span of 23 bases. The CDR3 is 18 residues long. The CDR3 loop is CASSPGGQAPSNNYGYTF. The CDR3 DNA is TGTGCCAGCAGCCCCGGGGGGCAGGCGCCATCGAATAACTATGGCTACACCTTC.

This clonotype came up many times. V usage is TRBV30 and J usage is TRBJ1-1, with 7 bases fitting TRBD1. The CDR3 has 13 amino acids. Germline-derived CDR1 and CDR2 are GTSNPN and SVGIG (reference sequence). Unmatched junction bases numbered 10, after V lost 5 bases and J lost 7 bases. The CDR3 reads CAWAPLGGDEAFF. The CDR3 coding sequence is TGTGCCTGGGCCCCTTTAGGGGGCGATGAAGCTTTCTTT.

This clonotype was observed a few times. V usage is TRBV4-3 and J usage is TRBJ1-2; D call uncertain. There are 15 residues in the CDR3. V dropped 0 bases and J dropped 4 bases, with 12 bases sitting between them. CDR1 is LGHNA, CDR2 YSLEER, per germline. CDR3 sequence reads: CASSQDYGMAYGYTF. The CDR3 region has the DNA TGCGCCAGCAGCCAAGATTACGGTATGGCCTATGGCTACACCTTC.

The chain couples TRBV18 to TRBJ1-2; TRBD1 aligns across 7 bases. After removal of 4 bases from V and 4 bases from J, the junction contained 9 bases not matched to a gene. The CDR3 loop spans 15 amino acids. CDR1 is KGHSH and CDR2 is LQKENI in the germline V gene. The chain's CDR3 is CASSQGAPYGYGYTF. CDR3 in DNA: TGTGCCAGCTCACAGGGGGCCCCTTATGGCTATGGCTACACCTTC.

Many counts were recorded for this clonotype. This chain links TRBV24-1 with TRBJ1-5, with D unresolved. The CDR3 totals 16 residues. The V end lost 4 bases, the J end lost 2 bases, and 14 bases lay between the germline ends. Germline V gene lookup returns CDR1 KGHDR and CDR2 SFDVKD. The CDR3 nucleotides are TGTGCCACCAGTGACTCGGTGGCGGGAGGCAATCAGCCCCAGCATTTT. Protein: CATSDSVAGGNQPQHF.

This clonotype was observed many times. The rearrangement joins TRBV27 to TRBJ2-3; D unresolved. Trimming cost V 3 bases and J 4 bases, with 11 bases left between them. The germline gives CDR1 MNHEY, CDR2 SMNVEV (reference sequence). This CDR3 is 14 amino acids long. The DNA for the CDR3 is TGTGCCAGCAGTTTGAAGGAGCTGGCAGATACGCAGTATTTT. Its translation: CASSLKELADTQYF.

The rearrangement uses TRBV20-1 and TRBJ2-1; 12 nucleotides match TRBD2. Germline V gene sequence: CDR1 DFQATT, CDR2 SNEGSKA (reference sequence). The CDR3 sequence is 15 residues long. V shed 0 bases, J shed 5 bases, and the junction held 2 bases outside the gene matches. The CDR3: CSARDRLAGDNEQFF. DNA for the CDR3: TGCAGTGCTAGAGACCGACTAGCGGGAGACAATGAGCAGTTCTTC.

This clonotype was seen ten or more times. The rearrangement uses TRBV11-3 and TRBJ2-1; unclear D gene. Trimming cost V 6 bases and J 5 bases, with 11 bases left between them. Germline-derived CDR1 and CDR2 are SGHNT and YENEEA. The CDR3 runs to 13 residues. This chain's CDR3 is CASRLQTHNEQFF. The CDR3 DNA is TGTGCCAGCAGATTACAGACTCACAATGAGCAGTTCTTC.

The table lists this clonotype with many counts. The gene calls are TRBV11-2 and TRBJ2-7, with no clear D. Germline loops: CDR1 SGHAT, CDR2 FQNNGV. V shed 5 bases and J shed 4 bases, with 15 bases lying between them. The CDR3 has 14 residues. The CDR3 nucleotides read TGTGCCAGCAGCCCGGGCTCTGGGGTTTACGAGCAGTACTTC. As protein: CASSPGSGVYEQYF.

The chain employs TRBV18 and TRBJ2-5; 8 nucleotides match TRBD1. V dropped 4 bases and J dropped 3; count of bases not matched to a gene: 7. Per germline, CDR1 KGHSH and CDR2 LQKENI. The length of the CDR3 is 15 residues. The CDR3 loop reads CASSRGTGLKETQYF. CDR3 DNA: TGTGCCAGCTCACGGGGGACAGGTTTGAAAGAGACCCAGTACTTC.

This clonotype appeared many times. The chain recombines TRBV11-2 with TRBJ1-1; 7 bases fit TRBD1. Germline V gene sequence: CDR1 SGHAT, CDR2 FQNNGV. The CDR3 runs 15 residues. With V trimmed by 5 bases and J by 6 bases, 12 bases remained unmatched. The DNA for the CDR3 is TGTGCCAGCAGCAGTAAAGGGACAGAATATTCTGAAGCTTTCTTT. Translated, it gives CASSSKGTEYSEAFF. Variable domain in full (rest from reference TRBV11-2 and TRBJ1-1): EAGVAQSPRYKIIEKRQSVAFWCNPISGHATLYWYQQILGQGPKLLIQFQNNGVVDDSQLPKDRFSAERLKGVDSTLKIQPAKLEDSAVYLCASSSKGTEYSEAFFGQGTRLTVV.